The 27 T cell receptor beta chains below come from one sample, sequenced in a study of blood T cell repertoires in COVID-19 (dated by TCRdb to about 2020). The library was generated by the immunoSEQ multiplex PCR assay. TCRdb took over this immuneACCESS table, retaining in-frame rearrangements with V and J assigned. Such tables are incomplete; in checked studies, under half of the missing clones stem from an unresolved V gene, and the remainder is unexplained. The sample table shows 60,000 to 75,000 clones, and 87% are seen once. Of the sample, 3.4% falls within the top ten clones. The sequenced material came from peripheral blood. These receptors came from a woman in her 50s with COVID-19, enrolled during active disease.

The rearrangement links TRBV19 to TRBJ1-1, with D maybe TRBD1 (6 bases). Trimming left V 9 bases short and J 0 bases short, with 11 bases between. Germline loops: CDR1 LNHDA, CDR2 SQIVND (reference sequence). This CDR3 region has 13 residues. The CDR3 sequence: CASSGALNTEAFF. The CDR3 DNA reads TGTGCCAGCTCAGGGGCGTTGAACACTGAAGCTTTCTTT.

The gene calls are TRBV7-9 and TRBJ2-3, with TRBD2 identical over 11 bases. V lost 3 bases to trimming and J lost 3 bases; unmatched junction nucleotides: 2. The CDR3 consists of 15 residues. Germline V gene lookup returns CDR1 SEHNR and CDR2 FQNEAQ (reference sequence). CDR3 in amino acids: CASSFLAGGTDTQYF. In nucleotides, the CDR3 is TGTGCCAGCAGCTTTTTAGCGGGAGGGACAGATACGCAGTATTTT.

The V gene is TRBV11-2, the J gene TRBJ1-1; D uncertain. V lost 5 bases, J lost 5 bases, and 21 bases lay in between. CDR3 size: 16 residues. CDR1 and CDR2 from the germline V gene are SGHAT and FQNNGV. This CDR3 reads CASSKRGSAARTEAFF. DNA for the CDR3: TGTGCCAGCAGCAAACGTGGATCAGCGGCTAGGACTGAAGCTTTCTTT. The full variable domain, its missing parts supplied by reference TRBV11-2 and TRBJ1-1, is EAGVAQSPRYKIIEKRQSVAFWCNPISGHATLYWYQQILGQGPKLLIQFQNNGVVDDSQLPKDRFSAERLKGVDSTLKIQPAKLEDSAVYLCASSKRGSAARTEAFFGQGTRLTVV.

The chain carries TRBV13 and TRBJ1-3; tentatively, D is TRBD1 (5 bases). Germline CDR1 PRHDT, CDR2 FYEKMQ (reference sequence). The CDR3 runs 15 residues. Trimming stripped 3 bases from V and 0 bases from J, with 9 bases between. The CDR3 is CASSFQQVSGNTIYF. As DNA, the CDR3 is TGTGCCAGCAGCTTTCAACAGGTCTCTGGAAACACCATATATTTT.

The rearrangement links TRBV27 to TRBJ1-1, with D tentatively TRBD1 (6 bases). Germline assignment: CDR1 MNHEY and CDR2 SMNVEV (reference sequence). The germline V and J ends were trimmed by 2 bases and 4 bases, with 8 bases remaining between them. The CDR3 is 13 residues long. The chain's CDR3 is CASSLSRGTEAFF. The DNA of the CDR3 is TGTGCCAGCAGTTTAAGCAGGGGCACTGAAGCTTTCTTT.

The rearrangement uses TRBV7-8 and TRBJ1-6, with 7 bases lining up with TRBD1. Trimming took 4 bases from V and 4 from J; bases not matched to a gene: 1. The CDR3 consists of 14 residues. The germline gives CDR1 SGHVS, CDR2 FQNEAQ. The CDR3 spells CASSSGQYNSPLHF. Here the CDR3 DNA reads TGTGCCAGCAGCTCGGGACAGTATAATTCACCCCTCCACTTT.

This rearrangement joins TRBV5-1 to TRBJ2-7; D not resolved. Trimming left V 0 bases short and J 0 bases short, with 10 bases between. In germline, CDR1 is SGHRS, CDR2 YFSETQ. This CDR3 has 15 residues. Written as DNA, the CDR3 is TGCGCCAGCAGCTTGGCCGGTCGGTTCTCCTACGAGCAGTACTTC. The encoded protein is CASSLAGRFSYEQYF.

This rearrangement joins TRBV4-1 to TRBJ2-7; D unresolved. V lost 4 bases to trimming and J lost 5 bases, with 12 bases between them. The CDR3 runs 13 residues. Germline V gene sequence: CDR1 MGHRA, CDR2 YSYEKL. The CDR3 loop is CASSRTLRDEQYF. CDR3 bases: TGCGCCAGCAGCCGAACCCTTCGGGACGAGCAGTACTTC.

The rearrangement uses TRBV7-2 and TRBJ2-2; 8 nucleotides match TRBD1. Per germline, CDR1 SGHTA and CDR2 FQGNSA. CDR3 length equals 14 residues. V lost 4 bases and J lost 5; bases outside the gene matches: 3. CDR3 nucleotides: TGTGCCAGCAGCTCTAACAGGGGGACCGGGGAGCTGTTTTTT. This codes for CASSSNRGTGELFF.

The chain has TRBV19 and TRBJ1-1, with a weak D call TRBD1 (6 bases). The CDR3 sequence is 15 residues long. The germline CDR1 and CDR2 sequences are LNHDA and SQIVND (reference sequence). V lost 9 bases and J 5 bases, leaving 22 bases between the germline ends. The CDR3, as DNA: TGTGCCAGCTTACTCCTGGGGGGGCGTGATACTGAAGCTTTCTTT. Its translation: CASLLLGGRDTEAFF.

The V gene is TRBV11-3, the J gene TRBJ2-1; D may be TRBD2 (6 bases). This CDR3 comprises 15 residues. Germline V lookup: CDR1 SGHNT, CDR2 YENEEA. V lost 3 bases, J lost 4 bases, and 13 bases lay in between. The CDR3 nucleotides are TGTGCCAGCAGCTTGCGCGGGAACACTTACAATGAGCAGTTCTTC. This translates into CASSLRGNTYNEQFF.

The V call is TRBV27, the J call TRBJ1-2; 7 bases agree with TRBD1. J gave up 7 bases and V 6 bases, and 5 bases lay outside the gene matches. Germline lookup yields CDR1 MNHEY and CDR2 SMNVEV (reference sequence). This CDR3 spans 12 amino acids. CDR3 sequence: CASRTGPVGYTF. Here the CDR3 DNA reads TGTGCCAGCAGGACAGGGCCTGTTGGCTACACCTTC.

The chain recombines TRBV2 with TRBJ1-5; unclear D gene. The V end was cut by 7 bases, the J end by 0 bases, with 4 bases between. The germline V gene encodes CDR1 SNHLY and CDR2 FYNNEI. The CDR3 is 12 residues long. CDR3 coding DNA: TGTGCCAGCATTAATAGCAATCAGCCCCAGCATTTT. This codes for CASINSNQPQHF.

As DNA, the CDR3 is TGTGCCAGCAGCCAAGATAGGGAGGAAAAACCTAGCACAGATACGCAGTATTTT. It codes for CASSQDREEKPSTDTQYF. The chain links TRBV14 to TRBJ2-3, with D possibly being TRBD2 (6 bases). V was shortened by 0 bases and J by 0 bases, with 16 bases between the two germline ends. Germline V gene sequence: CDR1 SGHDN, CDR2 FVKESK. The CDR3 runs to 18 residues.

This clone was observed once. The gene calls are TRBV7-6 and TRBJ2-2; 13 nucleotides align to TRBD2. V shed 5 bases, J shed 6 bases, and the junction held 6 bases outside the gene matches. CDR3 length: 16 amino acids. Per germline, CDR1 SGHVS and CDR2 FNYEAQ. In DNA form, the CDR3 reads TGTGCCAGCAGCCGATCGACTAGCGGGAGGCCCGGGGAGCTGTTTTTT. Translating gives CASSRSTSGRPGELFF.

The chain recombines TRBV10-1 with TRBJ2-1; 9 positions match TRBD2. V lost 5 bases, J lost 4 bases, and 9 bases stayed unmatched. The CDR3 is 16 residues long. Germline lookup yields CDR1 WNHNN and CDR2 SYGVQD (reference sequence). The CDR3 DNA follows: TGCGCCAGCAGTCTTATTAGGACTAGCGATTACAATGAGCAGTTCTTC. This translates into CASSLIRTSDYNEQFF.

The chain has TRBV14 and TRBJ1-6, with no clear D. Trimming pared 1 base from V and 11 bases from J, leaving 6 bases between. CDR3 length equals 12 residues. Germline CDR1 SGHDN, CDR2 FVKESK. CDR3 sequence reads: CASSQGPTPLHF. Here the CDR3 DNA reads TGTGCCAGCAGCCAAGGGCCGACACCCCTCCACTTT.

This chain links TRBV11-2 with TRBJ1-1, with unresolved D. CDR3 length: 13 amino acids. V lost 5 bases, J lost 7 bases, and 14 bases lay in between. Germline V lookup: CDR1 SGHAT, CDR2 FQNNGV. The CDR3 DNA is TGTGCCAGCAGCCCTCCTAAATTCCTTGAAGCTTTCTTT. Amino acid sequence: CASSPPKFLEAFF.

This clone was detected only a few times. The V call is TRBV11-2, the J call TRBJ1-5; D may be TRBD1 (5 bases). This CDR3 is built from 14 residues. Germline CDR1 is SGHAT and CDR2 is FQNNGV. The ends were cut back, 3 bases at V and 2 bases at J, with 8 bases in the middle. CDR3: CASSFDRGNQPQHF. CDR3 nucleotides: TGTGCCAGCAGCTTCGACAGAGGCAATCAGCCCCAGCATTTT.

The chain recombines TRBV28 with TRBJ1-3; TRBD1 might be the D (6 bases). V gave up 2 bases and J gave up 0 bases, with 8 bases separating them. Germline V gene lookup returns CDR1 MDHEN and CDR2 SYDVKM. The CDR3 loop spans 15 amino acids. CDR3 region: CASSLQGHSGNTIYF. The CDR3 DNA follows: TGTGCCAGCAGTTTACAGGGGCACTCTGGAAACACCATATATTTT.

The V call is TRBV6-6, the J call TRBJ1-2; TRBD1 aligns across 11 bases. This CDR3 region has 16 residues. Germline CDR1 reads MNHNY; CDR2 reads SVGAGI (reference sequence). Losses at the gene ends were 5 bases for V and 2 bases for J; bases not matched to a gene: 7. This chain's CDR3 is CASSMDRGRGNYGYTF. The CDR3 region has the DNA TGTGCCAGCAGTATGGACAGGGGGCGCGGGAACTATGGCTACACCTTC.

V is TRBV20-1 and J is TRBJ2-3; D gene uncertain. V dropped 3 bases and J dropped 5 bases, with 3 bases sitting between them. This CDR3 has 10 amino acids. Germline values: CDR1 DFQATT, CDR2 SNEGSKA (reference sequence). The CDR3 nucleotides are TGCAGTGCTAGTCGAGATACGCAGTATTTT. Protein: CSASRDTQYF.

CDR3 region: CASSSPGIWTEAFF. CDR3 nucleotide sequence: TGTGCCAGCAGCTCGCCAGGGATCTGGACTGAAGCTTTCTTT. The chain employs TRBV5-4 and TRBJ1-1; possible D gene TRBD1, 5 bases. CDR1 and CDR2 (germline): SGHNT, YYREEE (reference sequence). The CDR3 contains 14 residues. V was trimmed by 3 bases and J by 5 bases, leaving 14 bases between them.

The chain combines TRBV6-6 with TRBJ1-6; D may be TRBD1 (6 bases). Germline CDR1 is MNHNY and CDR2 is SVGAGI (reference sequence). This CDR3 comprises 13 residues. The V gene lost 4 bases and the J gene lost 7 bases, with 8 bases spanning the gap. CDR3 DNA sequence: TGTGCCAGCAGTTTTACAGGGAATTCACCCCTCCACTTT. Translating it yields CASSFTGNSPLHF.

The chain carries TRBV28 and TRBJ2-7, with D unclear. The germline gives CDR1 MDHEN, CDR2 SYDVKM. This CDR3 is 15 amino acids long. Trimming removed 5 bases at V and 4 bases at J, with 18 bases between. The CDR3 loop reads CASSQNGAGRYEQYF. The DNA for the CDR3 is TGTGCCAGCAGTCAAAATGGCGCCGGCAGGTACGAGCAGTACTTC.

V usage is TRBV29-1 and J usage is TRBJ2-1, with TRBD2 matching 7 bases. CDR3 length: 12 amino acids. Germline CDR1 SQVTM, CDR2 ANQGSEA. Germline trimming cut 1 base from V and 8 bases from J; bases unmatched to any gene: 2. For the CDR3, the DNA is TGCAGCGTTGAAGGGCTAGCGGATGAGCAGTTCTTC. Encoded protein: CSVEGLADEQFF.

The rearrangement joins TRBV11-2 to TRBJ2-2; D is perhaps TRBD2 (5 bases). V lost 5 bases and J 6 bases, leaving 19 bases between the germline ends. Germline CDR1 reads SGHAT; CDR2 reads FQNNGV. The CDR3 runs 16 residues. CDR3 region: CASSGGLRSSPGELFF. The DNA of the CDR3 is TGTGCCAGCAGCGGCGGGTTGCGGAGTTCACCCGGGGAGCTGTTTTTT.